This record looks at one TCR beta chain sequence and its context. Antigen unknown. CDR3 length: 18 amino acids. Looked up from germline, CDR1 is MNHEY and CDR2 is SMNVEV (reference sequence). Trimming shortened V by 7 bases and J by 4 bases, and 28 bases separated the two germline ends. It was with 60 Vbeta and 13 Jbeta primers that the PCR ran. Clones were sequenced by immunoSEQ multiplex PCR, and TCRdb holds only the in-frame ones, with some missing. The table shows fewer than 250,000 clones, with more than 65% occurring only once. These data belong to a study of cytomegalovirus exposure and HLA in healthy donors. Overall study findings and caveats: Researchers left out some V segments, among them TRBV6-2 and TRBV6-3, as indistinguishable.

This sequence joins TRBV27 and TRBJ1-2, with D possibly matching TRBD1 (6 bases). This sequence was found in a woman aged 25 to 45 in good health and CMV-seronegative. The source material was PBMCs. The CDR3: CASTRGGKDVGLFYGYTF. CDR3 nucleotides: TGTGCCAGCACCCGAGGGGGTAAGGACGTCGGGTTGTTCTATGGCTACACCTTC.